This entry lists 7 T cell receptor beta chains sequenced from one sample in a study of tumor-infiltrating lymphocytes in oesophageal squamous cell carcinoma. TCRdb analysed the PCR reads with MiXCR anew, one entry per CDR3 protein. Counted here are under 15,000 distinct CDR3 sequences, 55% to 60% occurring once; the ten biggest clones make up about 34%. The sequencing input was esophageal tumor tissue. The receptors originated from a female donor with esophageal squamous cell carcinoma.

In this sample, this clonotype turned up a few times. The V call is TRBV7-3, the J call TRBJ2-5, with 14 bases lining up with TRBD2. The DNA end lines up better with TRBJ2-1; the J call may be wrong. The CDR3 is 17 amino acids. Germline V gene data show CDR1 as SGHTA and CDR2 as FQGTGA. The DNA for the CDR3 is TGTGCCAGCAGCGTCCTGACTAGCGGGAGGGCTGTCAATGAGCAGTTCTTC. Its translation: CASSVLTSGRAVNEQFF.

Regarding this clonotype: The DNA is omitted, as the CDR3 cannot be located on it reliably, and the CDR3 follows TCRdb's listing. The V and J genes are TRBV10-1 and TRBJ2-6; the table's D call, TRBD1, was not checked against the DNA. Germline CDR1 is WNHNN and CDR2 is SYGVQD (reference sequence). With termini counted, the CDR3 has 16 amino acids. The CDR3 is CASSEPRGELWLHLRF.

This clonotype was seen just once. V and J are TRBV18 and TRBJ1-5; D unclear. V shed 5 bases and J shed 5 bases, with 16 bases lying between them. Germline V gene data show CDR1 as KGHSH and CDR2 as LQKENI. The CDR3 has 15 amino acids. Written as DNA, the CDR3 is TGTGCCAGCTCAGCGCCGGGAGGAAGGGATCAGCCCCAGCATTTT. Translating gives CASSAPGGRDQPQHF.

This clonotype was seen a handful of times. The chain recombines TRBV29-1 with TRBJ1-2; 8 bases are a match to TRBD1. Trimming cost V 4 bases and J 4 bases; bases outside gene matches: 14. Germline lookup yields CDR1 SQVTM and CDR2 ANQGSEA. The CDR3 covers 16 residues. CDR3 loop: CSVGDGQGGLGYGYTF. The CDR3, as DNA: TGCAGCGTTGGGGACGGACAGGGAGGTTTAGGCTATGGCTACACCTTC. The full variable domain, its missing parts supplied by reference TRBV29-1 and TRBJ1-2, is SAVISQKPSRDICQRGTSLTIQCQVDSQVTMMFWYRQQPGQSLTLIATANQGSEATYESGFVIDKFPISRPNLTFSTLTVSNMSPEDSSIYLCSVGDGQGGLGYGYTFGSGTRLTVV.

The CDR3, as DNA: TGTGCCAGCAGTTACGGGCAGGGGCAAATCTATGGCTACACCTTC. The encoded protein is CASSYGQGQIYGYTF. This chain joins TRBV6-4 and TRBJ1-2; tentative D call: TRBD1 (6 bases). Trimming pared 5 bases from V and 4 bases from J, leaving 17 bases between. This CDR3 is built from 15 residues. Germline V gives CDR1 MRHNA, CDR2 SNTAGT.

This clonotype was observed many times. The V call is TRBV11-3, the J call TRBJ2-3; 8 bases fit TRBD1. V dropped 2 bases and J dropped 4; count of bases not matched to a gene: 5. Germline V CDR1 and CDR2: SGHNT, YENEEA. The CDR3 runs to 15 residues. The CDR3 DNA reads TGTGCCAGCAGCTTACCACGGACAGGGCCAGATACGCAGTATTTT. Its protein product is CASSLPRTGPDTQYF.

The gene calls are TRBV27 and TRBJ2-2, with D maybe TRBD1 (6 bases). The germline gives CDR1 MNHEY, CDR2 SMNVEV (reference sequence). The CDR3 has 15 amino acids. V lost 6 bases and J lost 2, with 13 bases in between. CDR3 in DNA: TGTGCCAGCAGCAGATCGGACAGAAACACCGGGGAGCTGTTTTTT. This codes for CASSRSDRNTGELFF.